This entry lists 16 T cell receptor beta chains sequenced from one sample in a study of blood T cell repertoires in COVID-19. Libraries were prepared by immunoSEQ multiplex PCR; TCRdb keeps only in-frame clonotypes and omits some of them. The sample includes about 150,000 clones, over 75% of them seen just once. The sequenced sample consisted of peripheral blood. The receptors come from a man aged 18 to 29 with COVID-19, enrolled during active disease.

This sequence joins TRBV5-4 and TRBJ2-2, with 10 bases matching TRBD2. Per the germline V gene, CDR1 is SGHNT and CDR2 is YYREEE (reference sequence). The CDR3 length is 17 residues. Trimming cost V 0 bases and J 0 bases; bases outside gene matches: 2. Written as DNA, the CDR3 is TGTGCCAGCAGCTTGGGAGCGGGAGGGGCGAACACCGGGGAGCTGTTTTTT. Its translation: CASSLGAGGANTGELFF.

The V and J genes are TRBV13 and TRBJ2-1; the match to TRBD2 covers 9 bases. This CDR3 comprises 15 residues. Germline lookup yields CDR1 PRHDT and CDR2 FYEKMQ (reference sequence). With 5 bases clipped from V and 0 bases from J, the junction kept 2 bases outside the gene matches. The CDR3 region is CASSSGRSSYNEQFF. The CDR3 DNA reads as TGTGCCAGCAGCAGCGGGAGGAGCTCCTACAATGAGCAGTTCTTC.

The chain combines TRBV28 with TRBJ1-5; D might be TRBD1 (5 bases). This CDR3 has 14 residues. In germline, CDR1 is MDHEN, CDR2 SYDVKM. The V end lost 6 bases, the J end lost 1 base, and 10 bases lay between the germline ends. The CDR3 sequence is CASSRAGSNQPQHF. CDR3 nucleotide sequence: TGTGCCAGCAGCAGGGCGGGAAGCAATCAGCCCCAGCATTTT.

The chain links TRBV15 to TRBJ2-7; D unclear. This CDR3 is built from 13 residues. Trimming left V 3 bases short and J 5 bases short, with 11 bases between. Germline CDR1 and CDR2: LNHNV and YYDKDF (reference sequence). The CDR3 protein is CATSRAASDEQYF. The CDR3, as DNA: TGTGCCACCAGCAGGGCAGCCAGCGACGAGCAGTACTTC.

The V gene is TRBV4-3, the J gene TRBJ1-5; D is ambiguous. Trimming left V 1 base short and J 0 bases short, with 7 bases between. Germline assignment: CDR1 LGHNA and CDR2 YSLEER. The CDR3 consists of 15 residues. CDR3 bases: TGCGCCAGCAGCCAAGCGAGCAATAGCAATCAGCCCCAGCATTTT. This gives the protein CASSQASNSNQPQHF.

The chain carries TRBV4-1 and TRBJ2-7; 11 nucleotides line up with TRBD2. The CDR3 is 18 residues long. The germline V gene has CDR1 MGHRA and CDR2 YSYEKL. V lost 3 bases and J lost 2; bases outside the gene matches: 12. The CDR3 spells CASSHSSSGLAVPYEQYF. The CDR3 DNA reads as TGCGCCAGCAGCCATTCATCCTCGGGACTAGCGGTACCCTACGAGCAGTACTTC.

The V gene is TRBV5-1, the J gene TRBJ2-3, with D possibly TRBD1 on 7 matching bases. Looked up from germline, CDR1 is SGHRS and CDR2 is YFSETQ. The CDR3 totals 15 residues. With 4 bases removed from V and 2 bases from J, the gap between germline ends came to 14 bases. CDR3 protein: CASSSRRGDTDTQYF. The DNA of the CDR3 is TGCGCCAGCAGCAGCCGCAGGGGGGACACAGATACGCAGTATTTT.

The chain employs TRBV7-2 and TRBJ2-1; D is possibly TRBD1 (5 bases). The CDR3 is 11 residues long. Trimming removed 5 bases from V and 9 bases from J, with 8 bases in between. Germline V gene lookup returns CDR1 SGHTA and CDR2 FQGNSA. This CDR3 is CASSLRGEQFF. CDR3 DNA sequence: TGTGCCAGCAGCCTAAGGGGTGAGCAGTTCTTC.

This clone was detected only a few times. V usage is TRBV18 and J usage is TRBJ1-2; D not resolved. Looked up from germline, CDR1 is KGHSH and CDR2 is LQKENI. V gave up 3 bases and J gave up 3 bases, with 14 bases separating them. CDR3 length equals 15 residues. CDR3 sequence reads: CASSPGRIGDYGYTF. The CDR3 region has the DNA TGTGCCAGCTCACCGGGGAGGATTGGGGACTATGGCTACACCTTC.

The V and J genes are TRBV30 and TRBJ2-3; 8 nucleotides agree with TRBD2. From germline, CDR1 is GTSNPN and CDR2 SVGIG (reference sequence). Trimming removed 3 bases from V and 0 bases from J; junction bases left unmatched: 8. The CDR3 sequence is 16 residues long. DNA for the CDR3: TGTGCCTGGAGACCCCTGGTAGCGGGGAGCACAGATACGCAGTATTTT. It yields the protein CAWRPLVAGSTDTQYF.

V is TRBV2 and J is TRBJ1-6; no firm D call. The ends were cut back, 8 bases at V and 0 bases at J, with 11 bases in the middle. Germline V gene sequence: CDR1 SNHLY, CDR2 FYNNEI. The CDR3 runs to 15 residues. CDR3 DNA: TGTGCCAGCGGCCCTCCTGACTCCTATAATTCACCCCTCCACTTT. Amino acid sequence: CASGPPDSYNSPLHF. The full variable domain, completed using reference TRBV2 and TRBJ1-6, is EPEVTQTPSHQVTQMGQEVILRCVPISNHLYFYWYRQILGQKVEFLVSFYNNEISEKSEIFDDQFSVERPDGSNFTLKIRSTKLEDSAMYFCASGPPDSYNSPLHFGNGTRLTVT.

The chain has TRBV9 and TRBJ1-5, with D possibly being TRBD1 (5 bases). The ends were cut back, 4 bases at V and 0 bases at J, with 11 bases in the middle. This CDR3 comprises 15 residues. Germline V gene data show CDR1 as SGDLS and CDR2 as YYNGEE. CDR3 in amino acids: CASSRTGDSNQPQHF. The CDR3 DNA is TGTGCCAGCAGCAGAACGGGGGATAGCAATCAGCCCCAGCATTTT.

The chain is built from TRBV7-3 and TRBJ1-6, with D perhaps matching TRBD1 (5 bases). The germline CDR1 and CDR2 sequences are SGHTA and FQGTGA. Trimming shortened V by 0 bases and J by 8 bases, and 11 bases separated the two germline ends. CDR3 size: 15 residues. The CDR3 DNA reads TGTGCCAGCAGCTTAACGGCTGGGGGGGATTCACCCCTCCACTTT. Its translation: CASSLTAGGDSPLHF.

This clone was counted a single time. V and J are TRBV19 and TRBJ2-7, with a possible D match to TRBD1 (8 bases). The CDR3 length is 13 residues. Per the germline V gene, CDR1 is LNHDA and CDR2 is SQIVND (reference sequence). Trimming removed 6 bases from V and 6 bases from J, with 15 bases in between. DNA of the CDR3: TGTGCCAGTAGGCGATACAGGGGGGGCGAGCAGTACTTC. Translating gives CASRRYRGGEQYF.

In this sample, this clone turned up once. The rearrangement links TRBV19 to TRBJ2-2, with D unclear. Trimming cost V 3 bases and J 7 bases, with 12 bases left between them. The CDR3 is 14 residues long. The germline CDR1 and CDR2 sequences are LNHDA and SQIVND (reference sequence). DNA of the CDR3: TGTGCCAGTAGTATCCTTGTGGAGAACGGGGAGCTGTTTTTT. Protein product: CASSILVENGELFF.

The chain is built from TRBV11-2 and TRBJ2-5; D is unresolved. The CDR3 has 14 amino acids. Trimming removed 1 base at V and 4 bases at J, with 10 bases between. Germline CDR1 and CDR2: SGHAT and FQNNGV. This chain's CDR3 is CASSLVVRIETQYF. CDR3 in DNA: TGTGCCAGCAGCTTAGTTGTCAGAATAGAGACCCAGTACTTC.